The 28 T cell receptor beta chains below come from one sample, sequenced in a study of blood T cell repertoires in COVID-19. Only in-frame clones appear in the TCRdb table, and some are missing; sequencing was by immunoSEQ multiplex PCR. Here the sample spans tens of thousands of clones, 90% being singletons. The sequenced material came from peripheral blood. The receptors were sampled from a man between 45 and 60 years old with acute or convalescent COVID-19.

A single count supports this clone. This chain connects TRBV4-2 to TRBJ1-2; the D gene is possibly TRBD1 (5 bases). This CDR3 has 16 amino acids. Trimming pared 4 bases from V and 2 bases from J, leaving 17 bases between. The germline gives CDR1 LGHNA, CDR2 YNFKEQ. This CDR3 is CASSLRSSGVNYGYTF. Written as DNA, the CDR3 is TGTGCCAGCAGCCTGAGGTCTTCGGGGGTGAACTATGGCTACACCTTC.

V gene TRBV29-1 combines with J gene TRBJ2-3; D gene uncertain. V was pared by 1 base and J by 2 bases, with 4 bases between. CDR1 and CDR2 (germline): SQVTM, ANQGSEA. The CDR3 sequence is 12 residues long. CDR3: CSVEGDTDTQYF. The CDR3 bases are TGCAGCGTTGAAGGAGACACAGATACGCAGTATTTT.

CDR3 sequence reads: CAISEGGNTEAFF. CDR3 DNA sequence: TGTGCCATCAGTGAAGGGGGGAACACTGAAGCTTTCTTT. V gene TRBV10-3 combines with J gene TRBJ1-1, with D possibly TRBD1 on 6 matching bases. The CDR3 covers 13 residues. CDR1 is ENHRY, CDR2 SYGVKD, per germline. V lost 3 bases, J lost 1 base, and 6 bases lay in between.

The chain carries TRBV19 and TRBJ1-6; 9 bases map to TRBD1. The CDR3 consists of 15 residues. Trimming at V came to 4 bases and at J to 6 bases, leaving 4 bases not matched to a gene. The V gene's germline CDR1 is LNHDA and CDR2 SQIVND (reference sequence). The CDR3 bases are TGTGCCAGTAGTAACAGGGGGCGAAGTAATTCACCCCTCCACTTT. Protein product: CASSNRGRSNSPLHF.

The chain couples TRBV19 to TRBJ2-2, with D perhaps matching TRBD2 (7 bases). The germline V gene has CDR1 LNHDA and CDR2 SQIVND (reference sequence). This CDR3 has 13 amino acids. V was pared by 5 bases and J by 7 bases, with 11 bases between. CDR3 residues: CASSWEGDGELFF. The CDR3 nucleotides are TGTGCCAGTAGTTGGGAGGGGGACGGGGAGCTGTTTTTT.

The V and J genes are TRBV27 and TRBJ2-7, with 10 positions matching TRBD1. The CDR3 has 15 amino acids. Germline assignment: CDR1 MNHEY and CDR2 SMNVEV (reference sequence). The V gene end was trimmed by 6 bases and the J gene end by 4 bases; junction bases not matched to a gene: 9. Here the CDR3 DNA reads TGTGCCAGCAGAACCCCGGGACAGGGGACTTACGAGCAGTACTTC. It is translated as CASRTPGQGTYEQYF.

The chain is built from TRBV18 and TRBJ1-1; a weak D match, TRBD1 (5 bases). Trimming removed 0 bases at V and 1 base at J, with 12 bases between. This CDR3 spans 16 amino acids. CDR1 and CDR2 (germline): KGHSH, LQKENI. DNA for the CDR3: TGTGCCAGCTCACCACCATCGTTCGGGGGGAACACTGAAGCTTTCTTT. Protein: CASSPPSFGGNTEAFF. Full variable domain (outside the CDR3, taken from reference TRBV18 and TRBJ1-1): NAGVMQNPRHLVRRRGQEARLRCSPMKGHSHVYWYRQLPEEGLKFMVYLQKENIIDESGMPKERFSAEFPKEGPSILRIQQVVRGDSAAYFCASSPPSFGGNTEAFFGQGTRLTVV.

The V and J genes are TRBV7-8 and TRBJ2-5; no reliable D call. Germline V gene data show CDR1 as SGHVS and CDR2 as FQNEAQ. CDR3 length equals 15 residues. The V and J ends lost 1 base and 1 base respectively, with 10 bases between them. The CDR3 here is CASSLVAEIQETQYF. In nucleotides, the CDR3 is TGTGCCAGCAGCTTAGTTGCGGAGATCCAAGAGACCCAGTACTTC.

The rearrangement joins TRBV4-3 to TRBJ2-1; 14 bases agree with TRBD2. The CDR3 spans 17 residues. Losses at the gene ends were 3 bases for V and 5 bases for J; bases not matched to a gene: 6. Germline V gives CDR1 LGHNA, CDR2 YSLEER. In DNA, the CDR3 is TGCGCCAGCAGCCACGGGACTAGCGGGGGACCCCACAATGAGCAGTTCTTC. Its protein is CASSHGTSGGPHNEQFF.

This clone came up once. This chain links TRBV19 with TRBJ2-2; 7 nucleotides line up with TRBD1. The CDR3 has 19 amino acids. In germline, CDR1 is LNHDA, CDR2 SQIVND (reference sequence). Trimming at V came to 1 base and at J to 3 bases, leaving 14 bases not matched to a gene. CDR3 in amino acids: CASSIVTGSGSLDTGELFF. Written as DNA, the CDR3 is TGTGCCAGTAGTATAGTGACAGGGTCGGGGAGTCTGGACACCGGGGAGCTGTTTTTT. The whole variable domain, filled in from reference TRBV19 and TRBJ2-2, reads DGGITQSPKYLFRKEGQNVTLSCEQNLNHDAMYWYRQDPGQGLRLIYYSQIVNDFQKGDIAEGYSVSREKKESFPLTVTSAQKNPTAFYLCASSIVTGSGSLDTGELFFGEGSRLTVL.

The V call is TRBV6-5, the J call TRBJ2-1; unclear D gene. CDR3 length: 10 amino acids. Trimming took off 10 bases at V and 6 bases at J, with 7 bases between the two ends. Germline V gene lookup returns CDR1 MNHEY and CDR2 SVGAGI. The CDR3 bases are TGTGCCACCTCCGGCAATGAGCAGTTCTTC. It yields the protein CATSGNEQFF.

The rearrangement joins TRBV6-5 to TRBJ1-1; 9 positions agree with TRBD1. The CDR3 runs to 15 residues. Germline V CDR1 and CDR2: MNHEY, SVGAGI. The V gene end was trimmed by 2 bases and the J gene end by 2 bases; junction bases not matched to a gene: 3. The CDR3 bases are TGTGCCAGCAGTTACGGGGGACAGGGAAACACTGAAGCTTTCTTT. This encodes CASSYGGQGNTEAFF.

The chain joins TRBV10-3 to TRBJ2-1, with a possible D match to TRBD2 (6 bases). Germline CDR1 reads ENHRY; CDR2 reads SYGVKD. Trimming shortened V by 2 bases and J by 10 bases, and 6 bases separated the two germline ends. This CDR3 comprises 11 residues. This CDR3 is CAISEGREQFF. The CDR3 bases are TGTGCCATCAGTGAGGGGAGGGAGCAGTTCTTC.

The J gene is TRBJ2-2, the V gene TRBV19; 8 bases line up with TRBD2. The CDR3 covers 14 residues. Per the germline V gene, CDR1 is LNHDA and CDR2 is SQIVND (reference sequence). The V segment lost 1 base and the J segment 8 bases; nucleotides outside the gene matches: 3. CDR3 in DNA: TGTGCCAGTAGTATAGCGGGAGGGACGGGGGAGCTGTTTTTT. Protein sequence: CASSIAGGTGELFF. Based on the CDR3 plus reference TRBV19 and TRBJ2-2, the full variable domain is DGGITQSPKYLFRKEGQNVTLSCEQNLNHDAMYWYRQDPGQGLRLIYYSQIVNDFQKGDIAEGYSVSREKKESFPLTVTSAQKNPTAFYLCASSIAGGTGELFFGEGSRLTVL.

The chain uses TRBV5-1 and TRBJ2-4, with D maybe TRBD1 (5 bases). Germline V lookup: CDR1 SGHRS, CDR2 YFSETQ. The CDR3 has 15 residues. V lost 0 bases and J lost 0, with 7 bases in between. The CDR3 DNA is TGCGCCAGCAGCTTGGGACAGCTAGCCAAAAACATTCAGTACTTC. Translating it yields CASSLGQLAKNIQYF.

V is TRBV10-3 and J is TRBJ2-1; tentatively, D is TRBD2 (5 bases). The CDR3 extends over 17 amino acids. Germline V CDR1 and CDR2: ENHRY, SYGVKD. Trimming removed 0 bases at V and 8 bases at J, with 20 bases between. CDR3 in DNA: TGTGCCATCAGTGAGTCGACGATTCTAGCTCGACACGATGAGCAGTTCTTC. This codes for CAISESTILARHDEQFF.

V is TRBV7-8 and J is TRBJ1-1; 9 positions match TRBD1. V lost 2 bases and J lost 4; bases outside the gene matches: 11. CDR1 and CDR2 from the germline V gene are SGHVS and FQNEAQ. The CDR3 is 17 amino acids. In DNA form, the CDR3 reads TGTGCCAGCAGCTTACTTCAACAGGGGGCCCAAAGCACTGAAGCTTTCTTT. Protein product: CASSLLQQGAQSTEAFF.

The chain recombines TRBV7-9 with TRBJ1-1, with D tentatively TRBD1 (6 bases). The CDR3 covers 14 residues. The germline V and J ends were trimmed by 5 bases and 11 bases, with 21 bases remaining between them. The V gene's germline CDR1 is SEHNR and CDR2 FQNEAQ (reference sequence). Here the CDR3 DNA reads TGTGCCAGCAGCCCTACGGGGGGCAACGTTGGGGCTTTCTTT. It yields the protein CASSPTGGNVGAFF.

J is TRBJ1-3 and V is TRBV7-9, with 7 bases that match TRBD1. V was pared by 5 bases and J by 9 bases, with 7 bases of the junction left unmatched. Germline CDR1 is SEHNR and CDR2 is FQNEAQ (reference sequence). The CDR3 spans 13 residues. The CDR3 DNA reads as TGTGCCAGCAGCCCGGACAGGATGGGCACCATATATTTT. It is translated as CASSPDRMGTIYF. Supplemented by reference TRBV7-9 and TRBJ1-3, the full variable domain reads DTGVSQNPRHKITKRGQNVTFRCDPISEHNRLYWYRQTLGQGPEFLTYFQNEAQLEKSRLLSDRFSAERPKGSFSTLEIQRTEQGDSAMYLCASSPDRMGTIYFGEGSWLTVV.

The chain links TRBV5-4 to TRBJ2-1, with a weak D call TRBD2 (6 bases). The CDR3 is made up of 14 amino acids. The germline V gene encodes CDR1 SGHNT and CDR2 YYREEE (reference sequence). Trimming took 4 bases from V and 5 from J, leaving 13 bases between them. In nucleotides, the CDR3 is TGTGCCAGCAGCCACGGGCGCGGGGACAATGAGCAGTTCTTC. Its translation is CASSHGRGDNEQFF.

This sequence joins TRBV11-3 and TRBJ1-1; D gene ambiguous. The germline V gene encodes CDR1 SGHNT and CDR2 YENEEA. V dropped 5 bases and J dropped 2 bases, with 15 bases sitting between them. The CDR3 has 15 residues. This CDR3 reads CASSPSPGLNTEAFF. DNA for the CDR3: TGTGCCAGCAGCCCCTCTCCCGGTCTCAACACTGAAGCTTTCTTT.

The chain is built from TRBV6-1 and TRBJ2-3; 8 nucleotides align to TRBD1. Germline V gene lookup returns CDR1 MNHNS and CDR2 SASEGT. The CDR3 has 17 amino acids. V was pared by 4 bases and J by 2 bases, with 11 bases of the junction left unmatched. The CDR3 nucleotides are TGTGCCAGCAGTGTTCTGTCGGACAGGGCCTACACAGATACGCAGTATTTT. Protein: CASSVLSDRAYTDTQYF.

CDR3 residues: CASSRADTQYF. The CDR3 nucleotides read TGTGCCAGCAGCCGAGCAGATACGCAGTATTTT. The rearrangement links TRBV3-1 (or the pseudogene TRBV3-2) to TRBJ2-3, with D unresolved. CDR3 length equals 11 residues. Trimming shortened V by 4 bases and J by 4 bases, and 3 bases separated the two germline ends. CDR1 LGHDT and CDR2 YNNKEL come from the germline V gene (reference sequence).

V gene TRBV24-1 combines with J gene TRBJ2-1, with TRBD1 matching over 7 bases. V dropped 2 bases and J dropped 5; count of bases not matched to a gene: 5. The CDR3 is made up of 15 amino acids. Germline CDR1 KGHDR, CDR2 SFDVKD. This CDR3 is CATSDSGQRHNEQFF. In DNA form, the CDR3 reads TGTGCCACCAGTGATTCGGGACAGAGACACAATGAGCAGTTCTTC.

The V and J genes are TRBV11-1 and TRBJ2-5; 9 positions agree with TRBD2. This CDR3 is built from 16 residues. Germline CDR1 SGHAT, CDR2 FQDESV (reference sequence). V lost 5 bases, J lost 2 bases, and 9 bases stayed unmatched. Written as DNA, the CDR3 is TGTGCCAGCAGCCTGGAGGCGGGAGGGGGTCAAGAGACCCAGTACTTC. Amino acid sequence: CASSLEAGGGQETQYF.

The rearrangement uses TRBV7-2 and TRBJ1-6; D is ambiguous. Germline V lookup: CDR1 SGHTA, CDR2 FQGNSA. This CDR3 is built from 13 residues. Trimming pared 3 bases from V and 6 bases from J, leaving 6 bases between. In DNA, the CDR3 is TGTGCCAGCAGCTTGCAGGCTAATTCACCCCTCCACTTT. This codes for CASSLQANSPLHF.

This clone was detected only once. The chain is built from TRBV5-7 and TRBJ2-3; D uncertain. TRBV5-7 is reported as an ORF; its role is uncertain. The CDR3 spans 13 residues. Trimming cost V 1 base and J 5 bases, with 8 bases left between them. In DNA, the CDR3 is TGTGCCAGCAGCTTGAACCCCAGAGATACGCAGTATTTT. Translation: CASSLNPRDTQYF.

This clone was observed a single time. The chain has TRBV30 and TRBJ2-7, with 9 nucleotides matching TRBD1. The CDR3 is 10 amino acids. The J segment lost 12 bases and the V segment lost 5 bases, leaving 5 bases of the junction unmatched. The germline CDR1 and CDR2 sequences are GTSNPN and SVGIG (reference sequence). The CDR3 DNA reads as TGTGCCTGGGGGGACAGGGTTGCGTACTTC. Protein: CAWGDRVAYF.